The 20 T cell receptor beta chains listed next were all sequenced from one sample in a study of identical twins. MiXCR, run by TCRdb on the 5' RACE reads, gives a single entry per CDR3 protein. Of a few hundred thousand distinct CDR3 sequences in the sample, roughly 15% were seen once. This sample also belongs to another study, concerning yellow fever vaccine responses in identical twins.

Sequenced input: CD4+ T cells sorted from blood. Receptors originate from a woman younger than 35 in good health.

The genes are TRBV2 and TRBJ2-6; no reliable D call. The CDR3 totals 15 residues. V lost 6 bases to trimming and J lost 0 bases, with 9 bases between them. Per the germline V gene, CDR1 is SNHLY and CDR2 is FYNNEI. CDR3 in amino acids: CASSDILSGANVLTF. In DNA, the CDR3 is TGTGCCAGCAGCGACATCCTCTCTGGGGCCAACGTCCTGACTTTC.

J is TRBJ2-3 and V is TRBV2; TRBD2 agrees at 8 bases. J gave up 0 bases and V 6 bases, and 5 bases lay outside the gene matches. The germline gives CDR1 SNHLY, CDR2 FYNNEI. The CDR3 sequence is 15 residues long. The DNA of the CDR3 is TGTGCCAGCAGGTGGACTAGCTTTAGCACAGATACGCAGTATTTT. Translating gives CASRWTSFSTDTQYF.

This sequence joins TRBV5-1 and TRBJ2-3; 9 bases fit TRBD2. The CDR3 sequence is 16 residues long. The V gene's germline CDR1 is SGHRS and CDR2 YFSETQ. V gave up 0 bases and J gave up 2 bases; unmatched junction bases: 4. As DNA, the CDR3 is TGCGCCAGCAGCTTGGAGATAGCGGGAGTCACAGATACGCAGTATTTT. This sequence encodes CASSLEIAGVTDTQYF.

The CDR3 coding sequence is TGTGCCAGCACAAAAACGGGACAGGTACACACTGAAGCTTTCTTT. It yields the protein CASTKTGQVHTEAFF. The chain has TRBV7-9 and TRBJ1-1; 8 nucleotides line up with TRBD1. Trimming at V came to 7 bases and at J to 3 bases, leaving 10 bases not matched to a gene. Germline-derived CDR1 and CDR2 are SEHNR and FQNEAQ (reference sequence). This CDR3 contains 15 residues. Full variable domain (missing parts from reference TRBV7-9 and TRBJ1-1): DTGVSQNPRHKITKRGQNVTFRCDPISEHNRLYWYRQTLGQGPEFLTYFQNEAQLEKSRLLSDRFSAERPKGSFSTLEIQRTEQGDSAMYLCASTKTGQVHTEAFFGQGTRLTVV.

The table lists this clonotype with many counts. The rearrangement joins TRBV6-1 to TRBJ2-2; TRBD2 aligns across 9 bases. Germline lookup yields CDR1 MNHNS and CDR2 SASEGT. Trimming took 5 bases from V and 3 from J; bases not matched to a gene: 4. This CDR3 region has 15 residues. CDR3 sequence: CASSNIAGDTGELFF. The CDR3 nucleotides read TGTGCCAGCAGTAATATAGCGGGGGACACCGGGGAGCTGTTTTTT.

The rearrangement uses TRBV28 and TRBJ1-2; D might be TRBD1 (5 bases). The CDR3 has 14 residues. Germline assignment: CDR1 MDHEN and CDR2 SYDVKM. V lost 3 bases, J lost 8 bases, and 16 bases lay in between. The CDR3 here is CASSLWQGTKGYTF. The CDR3 coding sequence is TGTGCCAGCAGTTTGTGGCAGGGCACGAAAGGCTACACCTTC.

The V and J genes are TRBV7-9 and TRBJ2-3; D not certain. Germline V gives CDR1 SEHNR, CDR2 FQNEAQ (reference sequence). V was shortened by 3 bases and J by 0 bases, with 13 bases between the two germline ends. The CDR3 is 16 residues long. CDR3 in amino acids: CASSFGATSSTDTQYF. CDR3 nucleotides: TGTGCCAGCAGCTTCGGAGCTACCTCAAGCACAGATACGCAGTATTTT.

This clonotype occurred a few times. The chain combines TRBV12-5 with TRBJ1-1; 9 bases match TRBD1. This CDR3 spans 19 amino acids. Germline V CDR1 and CDR2: LGHNT, FRNRAP. V lost 1 base, J lost 2 bases, and 14 bases stayed unmatched. This CDR3 is CASGLDRPGTGRPNTEAFF. CDR3 sequence (DNA): TGTGCTAGTGGTTTGGACCGACCCGGGACAGGGAGGCCTAACACTGAAGCTTTCTTT.

This clonotype appeared a single time. The chain employs TRBV29-1 and TRBJ2-5, with 14 bases aligning to TRBD2. This CDR3 region has 17 residues. Germline lookup yields CDR1 SQVTM and CDR2 ANQGSEA. V shed 6 bases, J shed 4 bases, and the junction held 13 bases outside the gene matches. Written as DNA, the CDR3 is TGCAGCGTACAACGGACTAGCGGGGGGCCTCAGGCAGAGACCCAGTACTTC. Protein product: CSVQRTSGGPQAETQYF.

The V and J genes are TRBV20-1 and TRBJ2-5; 8 bases agree with TRBD2. Per germline, CDR1 DFQATT and CDR2 SNEGSKA (reference sequence). Trimming cost V 5 bases and J 1 base; bases outside gene matches: 9. CDR3 length: 15 amino acids. The CDR3 DNA is TGCAGTGCTCCGATAATAGCGGGACGCCAAGAGACCCAGTACTTC. It is translated as CSAPIIAGRQETQYF.

This clonotype came up many times. This sequence joins TRBV10-2 and TRBJ2-1; 16 nucleotides match TRBD2. V lost 7 bases, J lost 4 bases, and 7 bases stayed unmatched. The CDR3 sequence is 17 residues long. CDR1 and CDR2 from the germline V gene are WSHSY and SAAADI. The CDR3 DNA follows: TGCGCCAGCAACTCGGGACTAGCGGGAGGGATTTACAATGAGCAGTTCTTC. This translates into CASNSGLAGGIYNEQFF.

This clonotype was observed a handful of times. The V and J genes are TRBV3-1 and TRBJ2-3; 9 bases are shared with TRBD2. Germline V CDR1 and CDR2: LGHDT, YNNKEL (reference sequence). The CDR3 totals 15 residues. V shed 5 bases and J 3 bases; nucleotides not matched to a gene: 6. CDR3 DNA: TGTGCCAGCAGCTCAAGCGGGGGGAGGACAGATACGCAGTATTTT. Protein product: CASSSSGGRTDTQYF.

The rearrangement links TRBV2 to TRBJ2-1, with D uncertain. The CDR3 covers 15 residues. Germline-derived CDR1 and CDR2 are SNHLY and FYNNEI. V was cut by 8 bases and J by 7 bases, with 21 bases left in between. CDR3 nucleotide sequence: TGTGCCAGCGGTCCCTTGGGTGTAGGGCGGAATGAGCAGTTCTTC. Translating gives CASGPLGVGRNEQFF.

The sample holds a few counts of this clonotype. The chain recombines TRBV20-1 with TRBJ2-5, with 13 bases lining up with TRBD2. The germline V gene encodes CDR1 DFQATT and CDR2 SNEGSKA (reference sequence). With V trimmed by 2 bases and J by 5 bases, 8 bases remained unmatched. This CDR3 has 16 residues. CDR3 sequence reads: CSARSPGLAGPETQYF. CDR3 bases: TGCAGTGCTAGATCGCCGGGACTAGCGGGACCCGAGACCCAGTACTTC.

This clonotype was picked up a small number of times. The chain joins TRBV4-2 to TRBJ1-1; 9 bases fit TRBD1. J gave up 0 bases and V 3 bases, and 11 bases lay outside the gene matches. Germline assignment: CDR1 LGHNA and CDR2 YNFKEQ. This CDR3 is built from 18 residues. The CDR3 coding sequence is TGTGCCAGCAGCCAGGCTAATGGACAGGGGACCCTGAACACTGAAGCTTTCTTT. This encodes CASSQANGQGTLNTEAFF.

This clonotype has a handful of counts. The rearrangement links TRBV10-2 to TRBJ2-1, with D unclear. Germline CDR1 reads WSHSY; CDR2 reads SAAADI. V lost 5 bases and J lost 8, with 28 bases in between. This CDR3 has 18 amino acids. As DNA, the CDR3 is TGCGCCAGCAGTTCGTTAAATCAATTCTTAGCCTTGAGCGATGAGCAGTTCTTC. It translates to CASSSLNQFLALSDEQFF.

This chain joins TRBV20-1 and TRBJ1-5, with a weak D call TRBD1 (6 bases). Germline V gene lookup returns CDR1 DFQATT and CDR2 SNEGSKA (reference sequence). The CDR3 sequence is 13 residues long. Trimming removed 6 bases from V and 6 bases from J, with 15 bases in between. CDR3 DNA sequence: TGCAGTGCCCCTAAGGGGGGCGGTCAGCCCCAGCATTTT. The encoded protein is CSAPKGGGQPQHF.

The V call is TRBV5-1, the J call TRBJ1-4, with 8 bases identical to TRBD1. V shed 3 bases and J 8 bases; nucleotides not matched to a gene: 9. Germline CDR1 SGHRS, CDR2 YFSETQ. The CDR3 runs to 15 residues. CDR3 DNA sequence: TGCGCCAGCAGCTCGGATGGCAGGGGGCTCGAAAAACTGTTTTTT. Translation: CASSSDGRGLEKLFF. Drawing the rest from reference TRBV5-1 and TRBJ1-4, the complete variable domain is KAGVTQTPRYLIKTRGQQVTLSCSPISGHRSVSWYQQTPGQGLQFLFEYFSETQRNKGNFPGRFSGRQFSNSRSEMNVSTLELGDSALYLCASSSDGRGLEKLFFGSGTQLSVL.

This chain uses TRBV14 with TRBJ2-2, with TRBD1 matching 7 bases. The CDR3 runs 15 residues. The germline CDR1 and CDR2 sequences are SGHDN and FVKESK. Trimming cost V 1 base and J 4 bases; bases outside gene matches: 3. DNA for the CDR3: TGTGCCAGCAGCCAAGTGTCAGGGGGCACCGGGGAGCTGTTTTTT. It translates to CASSQVSGGTGELFF.

The V and J genes are TRBV29-1 and TRBJ2-1; TRBD2 might be the D (5 bases). The CDR3 is made up of 15 amino acids. Trimming pared 7 bases from V and 4 bases from J, leaving 20 bases between. Germline values: CDR1 SQVTM, CDR2 ANQGSEA. The DNA of the CDR3 is TGCAGCGCGCCCCAAGAGGGTACTACTTACAATGAGCAGTTCTTC. Translating gives CSAPQEGTTYNEQFF.